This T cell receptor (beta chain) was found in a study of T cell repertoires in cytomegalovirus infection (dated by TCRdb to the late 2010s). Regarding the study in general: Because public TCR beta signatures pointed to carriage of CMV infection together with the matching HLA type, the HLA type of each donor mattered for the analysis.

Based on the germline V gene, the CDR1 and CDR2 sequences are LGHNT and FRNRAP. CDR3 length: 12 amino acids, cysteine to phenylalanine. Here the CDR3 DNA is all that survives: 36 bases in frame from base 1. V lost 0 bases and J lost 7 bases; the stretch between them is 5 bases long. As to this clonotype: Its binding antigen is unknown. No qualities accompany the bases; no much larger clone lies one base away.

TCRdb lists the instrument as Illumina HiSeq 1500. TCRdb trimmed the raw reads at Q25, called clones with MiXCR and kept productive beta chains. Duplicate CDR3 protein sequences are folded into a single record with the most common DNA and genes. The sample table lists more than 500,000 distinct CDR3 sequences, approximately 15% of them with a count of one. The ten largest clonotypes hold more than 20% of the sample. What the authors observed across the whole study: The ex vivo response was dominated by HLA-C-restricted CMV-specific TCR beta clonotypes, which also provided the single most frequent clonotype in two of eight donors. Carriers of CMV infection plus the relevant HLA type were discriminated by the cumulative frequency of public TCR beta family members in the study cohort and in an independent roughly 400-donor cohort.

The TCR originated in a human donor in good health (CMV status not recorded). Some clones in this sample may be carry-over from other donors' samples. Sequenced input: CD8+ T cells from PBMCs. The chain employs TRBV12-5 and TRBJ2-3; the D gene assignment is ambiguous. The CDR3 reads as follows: CASGLVKYTQYF. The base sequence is TGTGCTAGTGGTTTGGTTAAGTATACGCAGTATTTT.